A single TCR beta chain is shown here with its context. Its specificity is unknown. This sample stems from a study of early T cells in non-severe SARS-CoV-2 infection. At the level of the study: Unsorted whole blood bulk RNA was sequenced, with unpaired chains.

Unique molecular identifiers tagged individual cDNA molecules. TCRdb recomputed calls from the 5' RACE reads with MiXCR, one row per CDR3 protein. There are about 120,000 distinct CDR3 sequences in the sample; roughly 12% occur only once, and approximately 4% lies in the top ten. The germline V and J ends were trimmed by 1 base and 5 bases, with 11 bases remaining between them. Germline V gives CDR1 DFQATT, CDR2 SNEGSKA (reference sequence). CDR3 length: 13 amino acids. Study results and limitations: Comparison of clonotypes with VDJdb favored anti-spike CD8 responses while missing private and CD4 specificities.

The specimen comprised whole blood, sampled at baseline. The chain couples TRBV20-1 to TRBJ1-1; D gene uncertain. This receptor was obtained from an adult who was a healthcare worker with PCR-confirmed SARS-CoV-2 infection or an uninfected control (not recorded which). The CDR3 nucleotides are TGCAGTGCTAGAGTTGGATTGCGGACTGAAGCTTTCTTT. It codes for CSARVGLRTEAFF.